The 31 T cell receptor beta chains below were found in one sample sequenced in a study of a mutant IDH1 vaccine in newly diagnosed glioma. The time point denotes: week 23, last vaccination. A 20-mer mutant IDH1 peptide at 300 ug was injected subcutaneously with topical imiquimod. The protocol was immunoSEQ multiplex PCR, while the TCRdb copy is restricted to in-frame clones and leaves out a portion. The data show tens of thousands of clones, over 70% seen once. These receptors have no identified antigens. The source material was PBMCs, sampled from a glioma patient whose treatment included an IDH1 peptide vaccine. The receptors here all came from a man aged 35-49 years with glioma.

The rearrangement joins TRBV18 to TRBJ2-1; 7 bases map to TRBD2. CDR3 length: 16 residues. V lost 2 bases, J lost 9 bases, and 13 bases stayed unmatched. Germline CDR1 is KGHSH and CDR2 is LQKENI. The DNA for the CDR3 is TGTGCCAGCTCACCAAGAGGAGGGAGGGCCCTCGGTGAGCAGTTCTTC. It is translated as CASSPRGGRALGEQFF.

The chain employs TRBV19 and TRBJ1-2; D gene unclear. V was cut by 3 bases and J by 7 bases, with 15 bases left in between. CDR3 length: 14 amino acids. Germline loops: CDR1 LNHDA, CDR2 SQIVND (reference sequence). Here the CDR3 reads CASSMGLGTAGYTF. The CDR3 coding sequence is TGTGCCAGTAGTATGGGTCTCGGAACAGCTGGCTACACCTTC. The full variable domain, in which reference TRBV19 and TRBJ1-2 provide the parts outside the CDR3, is DGGITQSPKYLFRKEGQNVTLSCEQNLNHDAMYWYRQDPGQGLRLIYYSQIVNDFQKGDIAEGYSVSREKKESFPLTVTSAQKNPTAFYLCASSMGLGTAGYTFGSGTRLTVV.

This chain uses TRBV27 with TRBJ2-3; TRBD2 agrees at 11 bases. The CDR3 covers 17 residues. Trimming removed 4 bases from V and 0 bases from J; junction bases left unmatched: 6. Per germline, CDR1 MNHEY and CDR2 SMNVEV (reference sequence). As DNA, the CDR3 is TGTGCCAGCAGTTCCGAGACTAGCGGGACTAGCACAGATACGCAGTATTTT. The encoded protein is CASSSETSGTSTDTQYF.

The gene calls are TRBV7-9 and TRBJ1-4, with D maybe TRBD1 (6 bases). V was pared by 5 bases and J by 7 bases, with 14 bases between. The V gene's germline CDR1 is SEHNR and CDR2 FQNEAQ (reference sequence). The CDR3 has 14 amino acids. CDR3 residues: CASSPLGGTEKLFF. In DNA, the CDR3 is TGTGCCAGCAGCCCTTTAGGGGGTACTGAAAAACTGTTTTTT.

This chain joins TRBV9 and TRBJ1-5, with 9 nucleotides matching TRBD1. V gave up 3 bases and J gave up 7 bases; unmatched junction bases: 5. There are 14 residues in the CDR3. Germline lookup yields CDR1 SGDLS and CDR2 YYNGEE. The CDR3 bases are TGTGCCAGCAGCGAACAGGGGGCGGGGCAGCCCCAGCATTTT. It encodes CASSEQGAGQPQHF.

The genes are TRBV14 and TRBJ1-1, with a weak D call TRBD1 (5 bases). The CDR3 extends over 14 amino acids. V lost 0 bases, J lost 4 bases, and 9 bases lay in between. CDR1 is SGHDN, CDR2 FVKESK, per germline. The CDR3 spells CASSQDHGGTEAFF. The CDR3 nucleotides read TGTGCCAGCAGCCAAGATCACGGGGGCACTGAAGCTTTCTTT. The full variable domain, in which reference TRBV14 and TRBJ1-1 provide the parts outside the CDR3, is EAGVTQFPSHSVIEKGQTVTLRCDPISGHDNLYWYRRVMGKEIKFLLHFVKESKQDESGMPNNRFLAERTGGTYSTLKVQPAELEDSGVYFCASSQDHGGTEAFFGQGTRLTVV.

This chain joins TRBV6-5 and TRBJ1-1; TRBD1 matches 7 bases. Germline trimming cut 5 bases from V and 2 bases from J; bases unmatched to any gene: 5. Germline assignment: CDR1 MNHEY and CDR2 SVGAGI. CDR3 length equals 14 residues. CDR3 sequence: CASSQGQINTEAFF. CDR3 sequence (DNA): TGTGCCAGCAGTCAGGGACAGATAAACACTGAAGCTTTCTTT.

The count of this clone is one. The rearrangement links TRBV5-1 to TRBJ2-3, with D maybe TRBD2 (6 bases). The V and J ends lost 0 bases and 11 bases respectively, with 19 bases between them. Germline V gene lookup returns CDR1 SGHRS and CDR2 YFSETQ. CDR3 size: 15 residues. Written as DNA, the CDR3 is TGCGCCAGCAGCTTGGGCCCCCCGACCGGGGGTGGGCAGTATTTT. Its protein product is CASSLGPPTGGGQYF.

This clone was seen once. The chain recombines TRBV6-4 with TRBJ2-2; maybe TRBD1 (5 bases). V was shortened by 0 bases and J by 1 base, with 9 bases between the two germline ends. CDR3 length: 16 residues. Germline lookup yields CDR1 MRHNA and CDR2 SNTAGT. The CDR3 here is CASSDSAGQNTGELFF. The CDR3 nucleotides are TGTGCCAGCAGTGACTCGGCAGGGCAGAACACCGGGGAGCTGTTTTTT.

V gene TRBV7-8 combines with J gene TRBJ1-1, with TRBD1 identical over 7 bases. The germline gives CDR1 SGHVS, CDR2 FQNEAQ. Germline trimming cut 5 bases from V and 4 bases from J; bases unmatched to any gene: 7. CDR3 length: 14 residues. The CDR3 coding sequence is TGTGCCAGCAGCCTCAGCGGACAGGCCACTGAAGCTTTCTTT. Its translation: CASSLSGQATEAFF.

The chain carries TRBV19 and TRBJ1-2; D is perhaps TRBD1 (6 bases). V lost 2 bases and J 8 bases, leaving 12 bases between the germline ends. Looked up from germline, CDR1 is LNHDA and CDR2 is SQIVND (reference sequence). This CDR3 has 13 residues. CDR3 sequence (DNA): TGTGCCAGTAGTATAACGGCAGGGGTCGGCTACACCTTC. Protein: CASSITAGVGYTF.

The gene calls are TRBV6-5 and TRBJ2-5, with 7 bases identical to TRBD2. The CDR3 spans 14 residues. In germline, CDR1 is MNHEY, CDR2 SVGAGI. J was trimmed by 1 base and V by 6 bases; bases with no gene match: 5. The CDR3 DNA reads TGTGCCAGCAGCCATGGCGGGGGCCAAGAGACCCAGTACTTC. Its protein is CASSHGGGQETQYF.

The rearrangement joins TRBV7-7 to TRBJ2-5; D not resolved. V was pared by 4 bases and J by 1 base, with 13 bases between. The germline V gene encodes CDR1 SSHAT and CDR2 FNYEAQ (reference sequence). The CDR3 consists of 15 residues. CDR3 nucleotides: TGTGCCAGCAGCTCCCATCTTACGGGCCAAGAGACCCAGTACTTC. Protein sequence: CASSSHLTGQETQYF.

CDR3 region: CASSRALAGRGDTQYF. CDR3 nucleotides: TGTGCCAGCAGCCGAGCCCTAGCGGGAAGGGGAGATACGCAGTATTTT. The chain couples TRBV9 to TRBJ2-3; TRBD2 agrees at 9 bases. The CDR3 sequence is 16 residues long. V dropped 4 bases and J dropped 5; count of bases not matched to a gene: 11. The germline V gene encodes CDR1 SGDLS and CDR2 YYNGEE.

This chain uses TRBV6-6 with TRBJ2-1; TRBD2 matches at 8 bases. This CDR3 contains 11 residues. From germline, CDR1 is MNHNY and CDR2 SVGAGI (reference sequence). Losses at the gene ends were 10 bases for V and 9 bases for J; bases not matched to a gene: 5. CDR3 residues: CATLAGPEQFF. In DNA, the CDR3 is TGTGCCACCCTAGCGGGCCCTGAGCAGTTCTTC.

The genes are TRBV6-1 and TRBJ1-2; D unresolved. The CDR3 contains 13 residues. Germline loops: CDR1 MNHNS, CDR2 SASEGT. With 2 bases removed from V and 3 bases from J, the gap between germline ends came to 7 bases. The CDR3 loop reads CASSELLDYGYTF. In DNA, the CDR3 is TGTGCCAGCAGTGAACTGTTGGACTATGGCTACACCTTC.

The chain employs TRBV28 and TRBJ1-1, with TRBD1 as a possible D gene (5 bases). The CDR3 has 14 amino acids. V dropped 6 bases and J dropped 6 bases, with 17 bases sitting between them. The germline V gene has CDR1 MDHEN and CDR2 SYDVKM. CDR3 in DNA: TGTGCCAGCAGATCATCGGGGGGGTTGGCTGAAGCTTTCTTT. It yields the protein CASRSSGGLAEAFF.

This rearrangement joins TRBV15 to TRBJ1-5, with D possibly TRBD1 on 5 matching bases. Looked up from germline, CDR1 is LNHNV and CDR2 is YYDKDF (reference sequence). With 0 bases removed from V and 4 bases from J, the gap between germline ends came to 13 bases. CDR3 size: 16 residues. The CDR3 region has the DNA TGTGCCACCAGCAGAGATCGGGGCAGTGGGAATCAGCCCCAGCATTTT. This gives the protein CATSRDRGSGNQPQHF.

The gene calls are TRBV5-5 and TRBJ2-1, with D unresolved. CDR1 is SGHKS, CDR2 YYEKEE, per germline (reference sequence). With 2 bases removed from V and 5 bases from J, the gap between germline ends came to 2 bases. This CDR3 has 11 residues. The CDR3 here is CASSLNNEQFF. The DNA for the CDR3 is TGTGCCAGCAGCTTAAACAATGAGCAGTTCTTC.

This clone was observed a handful of times. The rearrangement uses TRBV7-9 and TRBJ2-4; D gene uncertain. V lost 6 bases, J lost 5 bases, and 20 bases lay in between. CDR1 and CDR2 (germline): SEHNR, FQNEAQ (reference sequence). The CDR3 totals 16 residues. In DNA, the CDR3 is TGTGCCAGCAGTGTAGGGTCCCTTATTACCCAAAACATTCAGTACTTC. Translation gives CASSVGSLITQNIQYF.

This clone came up a few times. The J gene is TRBJ1-5, the V gene TRBV2; no clear D gene. The CDR3 is made up of 14 amino acids. V gave up 8 bases and J gave up 1 base, with 12 bases separating them. From germline, CDR1 is SNHLY and CDR2 FYNNEI. The CDR3 coding sequence is TGTGCCAGCGTGGGCGGAGTAAGCAATCAGCCCCAGCATTTT. This sequence encodes CASVGGVSNQPQHF. The full variable domain, in which reference TRBV2 and TRBJ1-5 provide the parts outside the CDR3, is EPEVTQTPSHQVTQMGQEVILRCVPISNHLYFYWYRQILGQKVEFLVSFYNNEISEKSEIFDDQFSVERPDGSNFTLKIRSTKLEDSAMYFCASVGGVSNQPQHFGDGTRLSIL.

The chain joins TRBV2 to TRBJ2-1, with 9 bases identical to TRBD1. CDR3 size: 14 residues. From germline, CDR1 is SNHLY and CDR2 FYNNEI. V lost 6 bases and J lost 6; bases outside the gene matches: 6. The CDR3 loop reads CASRWGQGGNEQFF. Here the CDR3 DNA reads TGTGCCAGCAGATGGGGACAGGGCGGCAATGAGCAGTTCTTC.

V and J are TRBV19 and TRBJ1-5; maybe TRBD1 (5 bases). The CDR3 covers 15 residues. The V and J ends lost 5 bases and 4 bases respectively, with 15 bases between them. The V gene's germline CDR1 is LNHDA and CDR2 SQIVND (reference sequence). The CDR3 reads CASSPPGRPNQPQHF. DNA for the CDR3: TGTGCCAGTAGTCCCCCGGGACGGCCAAATCAGCCCCAGCATTTT.

The chain couples TRBV9 to TRBJ2-4, with 14 bases identical to TRBD2. The CDR3 is 19 amino acids. Per germline, CDR1 SGDLS and CDR2 YYNGEE. V shed 0 bases and J 0 bases; nucleotides not matched to a gene: 5. DNA of the CDR3: TGTGCCAGCAGCGTAGACGGACTAGCGGGAGGCCCAGCCAAAAACATTCAGTACTTC. This codes for CASSVDGLAGGPAKNIQYF.

This sequence joins TRBV7-2 and TRBJ1-2, with D possibly TRBD1 on 6 matching bases. Germline V gene data show CDR1 as SGHTA and CDR2 as FQGNSA. Trimming removed 1 base at V and 7 bases at J, with 10 bases between. This CDR3 comprises 13 residues. CDR3 in DNA: TGTGCCAGCAGCTTAGGGGGGCGGTCTGGCTACACCTTC. Translating gives CASSLGGRSGYTF.

The J gene is TRBJ2-3, the V gene TRBV27; unclear D gene. There are 14 residues in the CDR3. V was trimmed by 3 bases and J by 2 bases, leaving 9 bases between them. Germline V gene lookup returns CDR1 MNHEY and CDR2 SMNVEV (reference sequence). The CDR3 sequence: CASSLMRITDTQYF. CDR3 nucleotides: TGTGCCAGCAGTTTGATGCGGATCACAGATACGCAGTATTTT.

The CDR3 region has the DNA TGTGCCAGCAGCGTAGGGGGGAGGGCCACCGGGGAGCTGTTTTTT. It yields the protein CASSVGGRATGELFF. This chain joins TRBV9 and TRBJ2-2, with 7 bases matching TRBD2. This CDR3 has 15 amino acids. V was clipped by 0 bases and J by 4 bases; unmatched bases: 3. Per germline, CDR1 SGDLS and CDR2 YYNGEE.

This clone is a singleton in its sample. The V and J genes are TRBV29-1 and TRBJ2-3; D is perhaps TRBD2 (5 bases). Between the trimmed V and J ends, which lost 7 bases and 0 bases, there was a span of 14 bases. CDR1 and CDR2 (germline): SQVTM, ANQGSEA. This CDR3 has 14 amino acids. The CDR3: CSAKLGLSTDTQYF. CDR3 nucleotide sequence: TGCAGCGCCAAACTAGGGCTTAGCACAGATACGCAGTATTTT.

The V gene is TRBV6-4, the J gene TRBJ1-2; the D is unclear. The CDR3 runs 14 residues. Deletions cut 6 bases from V and 4 bases from J, with 15 bases between. Germline V gene data show CDR1 as MRHNA and CDR2 as SNTAGT. Here the CDR3 DNA reads TGTGCCAGCAGCCCGGAACAGCGGCTCTATGGCTACACCTTC. This codes for CASSPEQRLYGYTF.

The chain couples TRBV25-1 to TRBJ2-7; D gene uncertain. Germline loops: CDR1 MGHDK, CDR2 SYGVNS. V was clipped by 0 bases and J by 4 bases, with 1 base between them. CDR3 length: 11 amino acids. Here the CDR3 reads CASSEYYEQYF. The CDR3 DNA follows: TGTGCCAGCAGTGAATATTACGAGCAGTACTTC.

The chain combines TRBV5-1 with TRBJ1-5, with a possible D match to TRBD1 (6 bases). The V gene's germline CDR1 is SGHRS and CDR2 YFSETQ. There are 13 residues in the CDR3. Trimming cost V 4 bases and J 8 bases, with 13 bases left between them. CDR3 DNA: TGCGCCAGCAGCCGAGACAGGACGGAGCCCCAGCATTTT. Translation gives CASSRDRTEPQHF.